This TCR beta chain was obtained from a study of T cell repertoires in cytomegalovirus infection. Whole-study context: It can be stated that public TCR beta signatures indicated CMV infection as well as a matching HLA type.

TCRdb recomputed calls from the reads with MiXCR, one row per CDR3 protein. The sample holds 350,000 to 500,000 distinct CDR3 sequences; approximately 32% are singletons and the top ten take roughly 13%. Of note for this clonotype: The target antigen is unknown.

Unmatched junction bases numbered 9, after V lost 5 bases and J lost 0 bases. CDR3 length: 17 amino acids. CDR1 is MNHEY, CDR2 SVGEGT, per germline. Overall study findings and caveats: Dominating the ex vivo response were TCR beta clonotypes that were CMV-specific and HLA-C-restricted.

This receptor was obtained from a human donor in good health (CMV status not recorded). Some clones in this sample may be carry-over from other donors' samples. Specimen: PBMCs. The chain employs TRBV6-2 or TRBV6-3 and TRBJ2-3, with 9 nucleotides matching TRBD2. CDR3 protein: CASSPNIAGESTDTQYF. CDR3 coding DNA: TGTGCCAGCAGTCCTAATATAGCGGGGGAGAGCACAGATACGCAGTATTTT.